This T cell receptor (beta chain) was observed in a study of spatial heterogeneity in lung cancer. Study-wide context: Consistent detection of more beta-chain than alpha-chain sequences was observed. Mean representation of each unique TCR and UMI combination in the raw reads exceeded nine occurrences. General observations from the study: Ubiquitous expanded tumor TCRs showed up in blood more at resection than follow-up.

The presence of a unique molecular identifier marked each TCR cDNA molecule. TCRdb re-derived calls from the 5' RACE reads in MiXCR, one entry per CDR3 protein. The sample includes approximately 90,000 distinct CDR3 sequences, roughly 10% of them seen just once. Trimming removed 5 bases from V and 8 bases from J; junction bases left unmatched: 9. The CDR3 runs 13 residues. Germline V gives CDR1 SQVTM, CDR2 ANQGSEA. Described time point: sample taken at primary tumor resection. TCRs were sequenced from unsorted whole RNA of tumor, nontumor lung or PBMC. This clonotype was seen many times. What it recognizes is unknown.

Sample: PBMCs, taken at surgery. The chain is built from TRBV29-1 and TRBJ1-2; 9 nucleotides match TRBD1. This clonotype originated in a male donor with early-stage non-small cell lung cancer. The CDR3: CSVFRDRVGGYTF. CDR3 DNA sequence: TGCAGCGTTTTCCGGGACAGGGTTGGCGGCTACACCTTC.